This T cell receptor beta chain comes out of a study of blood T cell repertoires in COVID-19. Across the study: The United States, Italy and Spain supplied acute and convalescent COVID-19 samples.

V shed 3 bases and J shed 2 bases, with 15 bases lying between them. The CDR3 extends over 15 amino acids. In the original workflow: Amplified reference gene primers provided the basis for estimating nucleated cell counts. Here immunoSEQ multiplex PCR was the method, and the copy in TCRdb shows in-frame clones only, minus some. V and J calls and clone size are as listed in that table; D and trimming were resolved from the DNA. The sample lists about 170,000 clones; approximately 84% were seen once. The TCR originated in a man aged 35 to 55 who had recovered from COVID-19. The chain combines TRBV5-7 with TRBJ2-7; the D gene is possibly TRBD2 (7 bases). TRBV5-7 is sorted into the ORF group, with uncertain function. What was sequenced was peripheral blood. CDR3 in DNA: TGTGCCAGCAGCTGGGGGGGCAGACGTACCTACGAGCAGTACTTC. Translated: CASSWGGRRTYEQYF.